A selection of T cell receptor beta chains follows, all from one sample in a study of cytomegalovirus exposure and HLA in healthy donors. The table came from immunoSEQ multiplex PCR; TCRdb's copy has only in-frame clones and leaves some out. The sample has over 130,000 clones, roughly 77% seen once; the top ten hold approximately 3.7%. The sequenced sample consisted of PBMCs. The receptors were gathered from a human donor in good health. Both conserved end residues are part of each CDR3. Each record gives: D gene, J gene, V gene, clone size, CDR3 protein, CDR3 DNA. A D gene is named only where the DNA matches it firmly. Rows may omit the clone size; those that give it use once, few, many or a size class.

d_gene: -; j_gene: TRBJ2-2; v_gene: TRBV7-8; abundance: -; CDR3aa: CASSLLGSGELFF; CDR3nt: TGTGCCAGCAGCTTATTGGGCTCCGGGGAGCTGTTTTTT
d_gene: -; j_gene: TRBJ1-4; v_gene: TRBV7-9; abundance: -; CDR3aa: CASSVIGEKLFF; CDR3nt: TGTGCCAGCAGCGTGATCGGTGAAAAACTGTTTTTT
d_gene: TRBD1; j_gene: TRBJ2-1; v_gene: TRBV27; abundance: -; CDR3aa: CASSLRGQHSYNEQFF; CDR3nt: TGTGCCAGCAGTTTACGGGGACAGCATTCCTACAATGAGCAGTTCTTC
d_gene: -; j_gene: TRBJ2-7; v_gene: TRBV11-2; abundance: few; CDR3aa: CASSLADYRGSYEQYF; CDR3nt: TGTGCCAGCAGCTTAGCGGACTATCGGGGGTCCTACGAGCAGTACTTC
d_gene: -; j_gene: TRBJ2-7; v_gene: TRBV11-2; abundance: once; CDR3aa: CASSLTKSSYEQYF; CDR3nt: TGTGCCAGCAGCTTAACGAAGAGCTCCTACGAGCAGTACTTC
d_gene: TRBD1; j_gene: TRBJ2-5; v_gene: TRBV2; abundance: -; CDR3aa: CARGQSAWETQYF; CDR3nt: TGTGCCAGGGGACAGTCCGCGTGGGAGACCCAGTACTTC
d_gene: -; j_gene: TRBJ1-1; v_gene: TRBV10-3; abundance: -; CDR3aa: CAISERVEGTEAFF; CDR3nt: TGTGCCATCAGTGAGCGGGTAGAGGGGACAGAAGCTTTCTTT
d_gene: -; j_gene: TRBJ1-1; v_gene: TRBV18; abundance: -; CDR3aa: CASSPKASNMNTEAFF; CDR3nt: TGTGCCAGCTCACCAAAAGCGTCGAATATGAACACTGAAGCTTTCTTT
d_gene: -; j_gene: TRBJ2-3; v_gene: TRBV2; abundance: -; CDR3aa: CASSMEVADTDTQYF; CDR3nt: TGTGCCAGCAGTATGGAGGTAGCTGACACAGATACGCAGTATTTT
d_gene: -; j_gene: TRBJ1-2; v_gene: TRBV6-5; abundance: -; CDR3aa: CASSYSGASGGYTF; CDR3nt: TGTGCCAGCAGTTACTCGGGGGCCTCTGGTGGCTACACCTTC
d_gene: TRBD2; j_gene: TRBJ2-1; v_gene: TRBV9; abundance: -; CDR3aa: CASSVGSGQSSYNEQFF; CDR3nt: TGTGCCAGCAGCGTTGGTAGCGGGCAAAGCTCCTACAATGAGCAGTTCTTC
d_gene: TRBD1; j_gene: TRBJ2-7; v_gene: TRBV5-5; abundance: -; CDR3aa: CASSRDSNSYEQYF; CDR3nt: TGTGCCAGCAGCCGGGACAGCAACTCCTACGAGCAGTACTTC
d_gene: TRBD1; j_gene: TRBJ2-7; v_gene: TRBV4-3; abundance: -; CDR3aa: CASSQGTGKSYEQYF; CDR3nt: TGCGCCAGCAGCCAAGGGACAGGGAAGAGTTACGAGCAGTACTTC
d_gene: -; j_gene: TRBJ2-3; v_gene: TRBV28; abundance: -; CDR3aa: CASSLGTTDTQYF; CDR3nt: TGTGCCAGCAGTTTGGGCACCACAGATACGCAGTATTTT
d_gene: -; j_gene: TRBJ2-1; v_gene: TRBV15; abundance: -; CDR3aa: CATSRDGGISYNEQFF; CDR3nt: TGTGCCACCAGCAGAGATGGGGGGATCTCCTACAATGAGCAGTTCTTC
d_gene: -; j_gene: TRBJ1-4; v_gene: TRBV25-1; abundance: few; CDR3aa: CASRSGLSNEKLFF; CDR3nt: TGTGCCAGCAGATCGGGACTCAGTAATGAAAAACTGTTTTTT
d_gene: -; j_gene: TRBJ1-4; v_gene: TRBV12-5; abundance: -; CDR3aa: CASGFRTANEKLFF; CDR3nt: TGTGCTAGTGGTTTCAGGACAGCTAATGAAAAACTGTTTTTT
d_gene: TRBD1; j_gene: TRBJ2-7; v_gene: TRBV30; abundance: once; CDR3aa: CAWSLGQLYEQYF; CDR3nt: TGTGCCTGGAGTTTGGGACAGCTCTACGAGCAGTACTTC
d_gene: -; j_gene: TRBJ2-7; v_gene: TRBV10-3; abundance: -; CDR3aa: CATTDKTYEQYF; CDR3nt: TGTGCCACGACGGACAAGACCTACGAGCAGTACTTC
d_gene: TRBD1; j_gene: TRBJ1-4; v_gene: TRBV7-6; abundance: once; CDR3aa: CASSLDRSNEKLFF; CDR3nt: TGTGCCAGCAGTTTGGACAGGTCTAATGAAAAACTGTTTTTT
d_gene: -; j_gene: TRBJ2-1; v_gene: TRBV30; abundance: -; CDR3aa: CAWRLGDEQFF; CDR3nt: TGTGCCTGGAGACTAGGAGATGAGCAGTTCTTC
d_gene: TRBD1; j_gene: TRBJ1-1; v_gene: TRBV5-1; abundance: -; CDR3aa: CASSLLGGGGVPEAFF; CDR3nt: TGCGCCAGCAGCTTGTTGGGTGGAGGGGGCGTCCCTGAAGCTTTCTTT
d_gene: -; j_gene: TRBJ2-1; v_gene: TRBV12-2; abundance: -; CDR3aa: CASRLPRPPYNEQFF; CDR3nt: TGTGCAAGTCGCTTACCTAGGCCCCCCTACAATGAGCAGTTCTTC
d_gene: -; j_gene: TRBJ1-1; v_gene: TRBV29-1; abundance: -; CDR3aa: CSVQTAFGTEAFF; CDR3nt: TGCAGCGTCCAGACAGCCTTCGGGACTGAAGCTTTCTTT
d_gene: TRBD2; j_gene: TRBJ2-7; v_gene: TRBV5-1; abundance: -; CDR3aa: CASTLTSGPSYEQYF; CDR3nt: TGCGCCAGCACCCTTACTAGCGGGCCCTCCTACGAGCAGTACTTC
d_gene: -; j_gene: TRBJ1-6; v_gene: TRBV25-1; abundance: -; CDR3aa: CASSFYSLNSPLHF; CDR3nt: TGTGCCAGCAGTTTCTACTCTCTTAATTCACCCCTCCACTTT
d_gene: -; j_gene: TRBJ1-1; v_gene: TRBV4-1; abundance: few; CDR3aa: CASSFPQGNTEAFF; CDR3nt: TGCGCCAGCAGCTTCCCCCAGGGGAACACTGAAGCTTTCTTT
d_gene: -; j_gene: TRBJ1-5; v_gene: TRBV5-8; abundance: -; CDR3aa: CASSLGFRASSQPQHF; CDR3nt: TGTGCCAGCAGCTTAGGGTTCAGGGCAAGCAGTCAGCCCCAGCATTTT
d_gene: TRBD2; j_gene: TRBJ2-1; v_gene: TRBV5-1; abundance: -; CDR3aa: CASSFGAGVSNEQFF; CDR3nt: TGCGCCAGCAGCTTCGGAGCGGGAGTTAGCAATGAGCAGTTCTTC
d_gene: -; j_gene: TRBJ1-2; v_gene: TRBV28; abundance: -; CDR3aa: CASSRTQKNGYTF; CDR3nt: TGTGCCAGCAGCCGAACTCAAAAGAATGGCTACACCTTC
d_gene: -; j_gene: TRBJ2-7; v_gene: TRBV7-6; abundance: -; CDR3aa: CASSFDRQGLLSYEQYF; CDR3nt: TGTGCCAGCAGCTTCGACCGGCAGGGATTACTCTCCTACGAGCAGTACTTC
d_gene: TRBD1; j_gene: TRBJ2-7; v_gene: TRBV5-1; abundance: -; CDR3aa: CASSLGDLGTGAYEQYF; CDR3nt: TGCGCCAGCAGCTTGGGTGATCTGGGGACAGGGGCCTACGAGCAGTACTTC
d_gene: -; j_gene: TRBJ2-4; v_gene: TRBV7-2; abundance: -; CDR3aa: CASSESRVGAKNIQYF; CDR3nt: TGTGCCAGCAGCGAATCCAGGGTTGGGGCCAAAAACATTCAGTACTTC
d_gene: -; j_gene: TRBJ1-2; v_gene: TRBV6-1; abundance: -; CDR3aa: CASSEVYSNYGYTF; CDR3nt: TGTGCCAGCAGTGAAGTTTACTCTAACTATGGCTACACCTTC
d_gene: -; j_gene: TRBJ2-7; v_gene: TRBV6-6; abundance: -; CDR3aa: CASSPRGVNEQYF; CDR3nt: TGTGCCAGCAGCCCCAGGGGAGTTAACGAGCAGTACTTC
d_gene: -; j_gene: TRBJ1-5; v_gene: TRBV7-9; abundance: -; CDR3aa: CASSPPGTNLQPQHF; CDR3nt: TGTGCCAGCAGCCCCCCTGGGACTAACCTCCAGCCCCAGCATTTT
d_gene: TRBD1; j_gene: TRBJ1-4; v_gene: TRBV6-1; abundance: -; CDR3aa: CASSLRDSLNEKLFF; CDR3nt: TGTGCCAGCAGTCTCCGGGACAGCCTTAATGAAAAACTGTTTTTT
d_gene: -; j_gene: TRBJ1-3; v_gene: TRBV6-5; abundance: -; CDR3aa: CASSRGASSGNTIYF; CDR3nt: TGTGCCAGCAGCCGCGGGGCGAGCTCTGGAAACACCATATATTTT
d_gene: -; j_gene: TRBJ2-5; v_gene: TRBV13; abundance: -; CDR3aa: CASSLGRGLQETQYF; CDR3nt: TGTGCCAGCAGCTTAGGTAGGGGTCTCCAAGAGACCCAGTACTTC
d_gene: TRBD2; j_gene: TRBJ2-6; v_gene: TRBV4-3; abundance: -; CDR3aa: CASSHGHGGGTGANVLTF; CDR3nt: TGCGCCAGCAGCCACGGGCACGGCGGGGGAACTGGGGCCAACGTCCTGACTTTC
d_gene: -; j_gene: TRBJ2-2; v_gene: TRBV27; abundance: -; CDR3aa: CASSLVSGTPLGELFF; CDR3nt: TGTGCCAGCAGTTTAGTCTCCGGGACACCTCTCGGGGAGCTGTTTTTT
d_gene: -; j_gene: TRBJ2-2; v_gene: TRBV7-9; abundance: -; CDR3aa: CASSLSGTGELFF; CDR3nt: TGTGCCAGCAGCTTATCAGGCACCGGGGAGCTGTTTTTT
d_gene: -; j_gene: TRBJ2-2; v_gene: TRBV6-1; abundance: -; CDR3aa: CAILFLPGELFF; CDR3nt: TGTGCCATTCTCTTTCTCCCCGGGGAGCTGTTTTTT
d_gene: -; j_gene: TRBJ2-7; v_gene: TRBV6-5; abundance: once; CDR3aa: CASSYGVGEPYEQYF; CDR3nt: TGTGCCAGCAGTTACGGTGTAGGGGAACCCTACGAGCAGTACTTC
d_gene: -; j_gene: TRBJ2-1; v_gene: TRBV5-6; abundance: -; CDR3aa: CASKPTGVDEQFF; CDR3nt: TGTGCCAGCAAACCAACGGGGGTGGATGAGCAGTTCTTC
d_gene: TRBD1; j_gene: TRBJ2-7; v_gene: TRBV7-8; abundance: -; CDR3aa: CASSFPGTGILEQYF; CDR3nt: TGTGCCAGCAGCTTCCCCGGGACAGGGATCCTCGAGCAGTACTTC
d_gene: -; j_gene: TRBJ1-2; v_gene: TRBV5-6; abundance: -; CDR3aa: CASSSGGVNYGYTF; CDR3nt: TGTGCCAGCAGCTCGGGGGGGGTTAACTATGGCTACACCTTC
d_gene: -; j_gene: TRBJ2-5; v_gene: TRBV7-9; abundance: once; CDR3aa: CASSSMRTDLQETQYF; CDR3nt: TGTGCCAGCAGCTCGATGAGGACAGACTTACAAGAGACCCAGTACTTC